Sequencing of this TCR beta chain was carried out in a study of cytomegalovirus exposure and HLA in healthy donors. Concerning this clone: Its antigen is still unknown.

Those who donated were healthy bone marrow donors. In the PCR, 60 Vbeta and 13 Jbeta primers were used. The repertoire was sequenced with immunoSEQ multiplex PCR; TCRdb's copy has only in-frame clones and lacks some. The table lists around 180,000 clones, 70% to 80% of them singletons. Study-wide findings and caveats: Researchers reported from a later analysis that most CMV-associated TCR beta chains appeared HLA-restricted.

The receptor was derived from a man aged 55 to 70 in good health and CMV-seronegative. The sequenced sample was PBMCs.

CDR3 nucleotides: TGTGCCAGCAGCTTGGCTAGCACAGATACGCAGTATTTT. Translating gives CASSLASTDTQYF. The V gene is TRBV5-6, the J gene TRBJ2-3; D is undetermined. The V and J ends lost 0 bases and 0 bases respectively, with 2 bases between them. This CDR3 is built from 13 residues. Germline CDR1 SGHDT, CDR2 YYEEEE.